This TCR beta chain was sequenced for a study of shared clonotypes between healthy human individuals (dated by TCRdb to 2020 to 2022). Describing the broader study: The cohort included three men and a couple of women between 18 and 49 years of age. For each donor, three plates each were used for CD4 naive and CD4 memory, two plates were used for CD8 naive, and one plate was used for CD8 memory. To estimate repertoire size and how much clonotypes are shared between individuals, the study performed deep sequencing of blood TCR repertoires from roughly five healthy adults. Different laboratories and diverse techniques were used to prepare libraries and sequence TCR repertoires, to increase sequencing depth and limit assay-specific biases. Each donor's leukapheresis produced roughly between roughly 0.9 and 8.9 billion PBMCs. General conclusions and limits of the study: Naive subsets generally had larger estimated clonotype richness than memory subsets did. Even with the large sequencing depth, rarefaction of the sorted-subset datasets indicated that sequencing was incomplete. Sampling was restricted to blood, and TCR repertoires in tissue are likely to differ from TCR repertoires in blood. Because the study included only a small number of donors, the genetic and exposure-history diversity represented was limited. Higher generation probabilities were observed for clonotypes shared by all four sorted-subset donors than for non-shared clonotypes. Pairwise subsampling led to the expectation that sequencing depth would affect the degree of clonotype sharing among donors. When a handful of donors were compared, the shared fraction of clonotypes was around 5.1% for naive CD4, 3.5% to 4% for naive CD8, 2.3% for memory CD4, and around 0.4% for memory CD8.

Worth noting for this clone: There is no known antigen for this receptor. There are no base qualities to consult, and no much larger clone falls within one base.

TCR CDR3 regions were amplified from genomic DNA by multiplex PCR using the deep immunoSEQ assay. Extracted genomic DNA from each cell subset was spread evenly across all wells of several immunoSEQ 96-well plates, with each plate serving as a replicate. For sorted subsets, approximately 200 ng of genomic DNA, equivalent to some 30,000 T cell genomes, went into each replicate PCR. Purified libraries were quantified with a Qubit 3.0 fluorometer, sized on a Bioanalyzer 2100, and re-quantified with the KAPA Library Quantification kit. Every immunoSEQ 96-well plate was sequenced on a dedicated single-read 150-cycle Illumina NextSeq 550 flow cell. The source study handled its data this way. The immunoSEQ output contained only junctional sequences without quality scores, so filtering could not match that applied to full-length reads. Sequences were annotated with PyIR, a Python wrapper for IgBLAST v1.9, and V/J genes and CDR3 were assigned using IMGT germline references. Reads were filtered out if the reads had weak V/J assignments (E-value above 1e-6), no CDR3, stop codons, out-of-frame junctions, or ambiguous translated residues. A V3J clonotype was defined by an identical inferred V gene, J gene, and CDR3 amino acid sequence. Percentage overlap between repertoires was calculated by dividing the number of shared unique clonotypes by the size of the smaller repertoire. Repertoire richness was assessed with RTK rarefaction, the Chao1 estimator, and Recon v2.1 estimates of unobserved clonotypes. OLGA was used to compute generation probabilities for all TCRbeta clonotypes that the gDNA method yielded from a handful of donors. In TCRdb, the immuneACCESS table is reduced to in-frame sequences with V and J assigned. These tables do not hold every clone; where another copy was compared, an unresolved V gene accounts for under half, and the others remain unexplained. The V and J calls and the clone size are those of that table, but D and trimming were determined from the DNA. This sample holds about 1 million clones; about 75% were observed only once. The ten top clones hold around 1.4% of the sample.

The CDR3, from cysteine to phenylalanine, totals 14 residues. The only DNA kept is the CDR3, 42 bases in frame from the first base. Trimming takes 3 bases off V and 8 bases off J; junction bases not matched to a gene: 5. In the germline V gene, CDR1 corresponds to ENHRY and CDR2 to SYGVKD. Donors were healthy HIV-negative adults with no recently reported acute infections or vaccinations. Every donor was a Caucasian adult residing in Nashville, Tennessee, USA. CD4+ T cells were enriched through magnetic negative selection, after which naive cells were positively selected on CD45RA and the remaining negative fraction served as the memory subset. Blood was obtained by leukapheresis, after which PBMCs were separated by Ficoll-Histopaque density gradient centrifugation and cryopreserved in liquid nitrogen vapor phase. Analytical flow cytometry was used to check the purity and quantity of each magnetically sorted T cell population. Genomic DNA was isolated from each sorted fraction and quantified by UV absorbance on a Nanodrop 2000c.

The chain employs TRBV10-3 and TRBJ1-5, with TRBD1 matching 9 junction bases. Sequenced: memory CD4+ T cells sorted from blood. In light of the paper, this sample's cell subset or site label describes: CD45RA-negative fraction. The receptor comes from a man aged 18 to 29 in good health. The base sequence is TGTGCCATCAGTGAACGGACAGGGGTCAAGCCCCAGCATTTT. Translated, it reads CAISERTGVKPQHF.